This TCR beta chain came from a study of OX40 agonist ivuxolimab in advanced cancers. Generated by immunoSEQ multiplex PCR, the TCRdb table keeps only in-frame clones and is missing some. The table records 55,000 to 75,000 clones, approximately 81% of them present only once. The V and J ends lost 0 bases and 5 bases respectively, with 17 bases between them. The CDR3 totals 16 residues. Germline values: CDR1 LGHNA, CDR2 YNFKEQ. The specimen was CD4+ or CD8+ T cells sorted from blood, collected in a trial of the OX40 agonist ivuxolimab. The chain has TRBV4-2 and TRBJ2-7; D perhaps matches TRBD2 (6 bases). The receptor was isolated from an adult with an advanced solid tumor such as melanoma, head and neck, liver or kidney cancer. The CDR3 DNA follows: TGTGCCAGCAGCCAAGATGCGGAGGGGCGGTCCCACGAGCAGTACTTC. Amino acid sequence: CASSQDAEGRSHEQYF.